This entry lists 15 T cell receptor beta chains sequenced from one sample in a study of Ad26.COV2.S vaccination and SARS-CoV-2 variants. Profiling relied on immunoSEQ multiplex PCR, and the TCRdb table lists in-frame clones only, not all of them. This sample carries roughly 320,000 clones, around 86% of them seen once, and the ten largest clones take more than 3%. Treatment noted: some 19 received Ad26.COV2.S at low or high dose, single or two shots; a few received placebo; per-sample allocation not given. Sampling was done on day 63 after the first vaccine or placebo injection. Sequenced here: peripheral blood, sampled in a trial of Ad26.COV2.S vaccine versus placebo. All receptors come from a person aged 18 to 65 who received the Ad26.COV2.S COVID-19 vaccine or a placebo.

The genes are TRBV28 and TRBJ1-5; D might be TRBD1 (6 bases). CDR1 MDHEN and CDR2 SYDVKM come from the germline V gene. This CDR3 spans 15 amino acids. V shed 6 bases and J shed 4 bases, with 16 bases lying between them. The CDR3 region is CASSLAQGKNQPQHF. For the CDR3, the DNA is TGTGCCAGCAGCCTCGCACAGGGAAAGAATCAGCCCCAGCATTTT.

This chain connects TRBV3-1 (or the pseudogene TRBV3-2) to TRBJ1-6, with D possibly matching TRBD1 (5 bases). Germline-derived CDR1 and CDR2 are LGHDT and YNNKEL (reference sequence). V was shortened by 3 bases and J by 0 bases, with 9 bases between the two germline ends. This CDR3 is 16 amino acids long. Here the CDR3 DNA reads TGTGCCAGCAGCCAGAGGACAAGCTCCTATAATTCACCCCTCCACTTT. This translates into CASSQRTSSYNSPLHF.

J is TRBJ2-7 and V is TRBV30; D uncertain. The CDR3 runs 12 residues. Germline values: CDR1 GTSNPN, CDR2 SVGIG (reference sequence). Trimming took 4 bases from V and 2 from J, leaving 9 bases between them. The CDR3 DNA is TGTGCCTGGACAGGAATGACCTACGAGCAGTACTTC. Encoded protein: CAWTGMTYEQYF.

The V and J genes are TRBV30 and TRBJ2-1; 10 bases align to TRBD2. This CDR3 comprises 15 residues. The J segment lost 7 bases and the V segment lost 2 bases, leaving 8 bases of the junction unmatched. CDR1 GTSNPN and CDR2 SVGIG come from the germline V gene (reference sequence). The DNA for the CDR3 is TGTGCCTGGAGTATGGGGCTAGCGGGGGTAAATGAGCAGTTCTTC. This gives the protein CAWSMGLAGVNEQFF.

This clone was observed once. The rearrangement uses TRBV9 and TRBJ2-5; 9 positions match TRBD2. Germline trimming cut 4 bases from V and 4 bases from J; bases unmatched to any gene: 14. The CDR3 sequence is 17 residues long. CDR1 and CDR2 from the germline V gene are SGDLS and YYNGEE. In nucleotides, the CDR3 is TGTGCCAGCAGCCCCGGTAGCGGGGGATCCGGGGGAGAGACCCAGTACTTC. Residues: CASSPGSGGSGGETQYF. Filled out from reference TRBV9 and TRBJ2-5, the complete variable domain reads DSGVTQTPKHLITATGQRVTLRCSPRSGDLSVYWYQQSLDQGLQFLIQYYNGEERAKGNILERFSAQQFPDLHSELNLSSLELGDSALYFCASSPGSGGSGGETQYFGPGTRLLVL.

The chain has TRBV6-2 or TRBV6-3 and TRBJ1-1; possibly TRBD1 for D (6 bases). V was pared by 4 bases and J by 5 bases, with 14 bases between. The V gene's germline CDR1 is MNHEY and CDR2 SVGEGT. The CDR3 totals 14 residues. The CDR3 DNA follows: TGTGCCAGCAGTTTAGACAGGAGAAGGACTGAAGCTTTCTTT. Amino acids: CASSLDRRRTEAFF.

This clone showed up just once. This chain connects TRBV3-1 (or the pseudogene TRBV3-2) to TRBJ1-2; possibly TRBD1 for D (5 bases). Germline V gene sequence: CDR1 LGHDT, CDR2 YNNKEL (reference sequence). There are 14 residues in the CDR3. Trimming pared 1 base from V and 3 bases from J, leaving 9 bases between. The CDR3 sequence is CASSQAGCDYGYTF. CDR3 in DNA: TGTGCCAGCAGCCAAGCAGGGTGCGACTATGGCTACACCTTC.

J is TRBJ1-2 and V is TRBV29-1; D is perhaps TRBD1 (6 bases). The length of the CDR3 is 12 residues. With 8 bases removed from V and 4 bases from J, the gap between germline ends came to 14 bases. Germline lookup yields CDR1 SQVTM and CDR2 ANQGSEA. This chain's CDR3 is CSTSTGSYGYTF. The DNA for the CDR3 is TGCAGCACCTCGACAGGAAGCTATGGCTACACCTTC.

This chain connects TRBV18 to TRBJ1-2, with TRBD1 matching 7 bases. The germline CDR1 and CDR2 sequences are KGHSH and LQKENI. The CDR3 spans 16 residues. The ends lost 3 bases at V and 4 bases at J; junction bases unmatched: 11. The CDR3 DNA reads as TGTGCCAGCTCACCGACAGTTGGGACAGAGGCCTATGGCTACACCTTC. Residues: CASSPTVGTEAYGYTF.

V usage is TRBV5-5 and J usage is TRBJ2-7; D gene ambiguous. The ends were cut back, 2 bases at V and 0 bases at J, with 12 bases in the middle. This CDR3 is built from 15 residues. Germline-derived CDR1 and CDR2 are SGHKS and YYEKEE (reference sequence). This CDR3 is CASSFLYQASYEQYF. CDR3 nucleotide sequence: TGTGCCAGCAGCTTTCTTTACCAGGCCTCCTACGAGCAGTACTTC.

The V and J genes are TRBV3-1 (or the pseudogene TRBV3-2) and TRBJ2-5, with 12 bases that match TRBD2. The junction had 5 bases not matched to a gene; V was cut back by 4 bases and J by 2 bases. This CDR3 spans 16 amino acids. Germline CDR1 LGHDT, CDR2 YNNKEL (reference sequence). DNA for the CDR3: TGTGCCAGCAGCCCAAGTCTAGCGGGGGGGCAAGAGACCCAGTACTTC. Its protein is CASSPSLAGGQETQYF.

The chain recombines TRBV7-9 with TRBJ1-2, with unresolved D. Between the trimmed V and J ends, which lost 0 bases and 0 bases, there was a span of 5 bases. Germline V gene data show CDR1 as SEHNR and CDR2 as FQNEAQ (reference sequence). The CDR3 totals 14 residues. The CDR3 DNA reads TGTGCCAGCAGCTTAGCCACGACTAACTATGGCTACACCTTC. It translates to CASSLATTNYGYTF.

The chain recombines TRBV4-2 with TRBJ2-5; D is possibly TRBD1 or TRBD2 (6 bases each). CDR3 length: 18 amino acids. The germline V gene encodes CDR1 LGHNA and CDR2 YNFKEQ. Between the trimmed V and J ends, which lost 1 base and 7 bases, there was a span of 25 bases. CDR3 protein: CASSQVLEGVLADGTQYF. The DNA for the CDR3 is TGTGCCAGCAGCCAAGTGTTGGAGGGGGTGCTCGCGGACGGGACCCAGTACTTC.

This clone was seen just once. The CDR3 coding sequence is TGTGCCAGCAGTTACAGGGGGACTGAGACCCAGTACTTC. Translation gives CASSYRGTETQYF. This sequence joins TRBV12-3 or TRBV12-4 and TRBJ2-5, with 8 bases identical to TRBD1. After removal of 4 bases from V and 5 bases from J, the junction contained 3 bases not matched to a gene. This CDR3 spans 13 amino acids.

The chain uses TRBV13 and TRBJ2-7, with 7 bases lining up with TRBD1. The CDR3 has 14 amino acids. Germline CDR1 PRHDT, CDR2 FYEKMQ (reference sequence). Trimming at V came to 5 bases and at J to 7 bases, leaving 11 bases not matched to a gene. Here the CDR3 reads CASSTTGLLGEQYF. Here the CDR3 DNA reads TGTGCCAGCAGCACGACAGGGCTCCTGGGGGAGCAGTACTTC.